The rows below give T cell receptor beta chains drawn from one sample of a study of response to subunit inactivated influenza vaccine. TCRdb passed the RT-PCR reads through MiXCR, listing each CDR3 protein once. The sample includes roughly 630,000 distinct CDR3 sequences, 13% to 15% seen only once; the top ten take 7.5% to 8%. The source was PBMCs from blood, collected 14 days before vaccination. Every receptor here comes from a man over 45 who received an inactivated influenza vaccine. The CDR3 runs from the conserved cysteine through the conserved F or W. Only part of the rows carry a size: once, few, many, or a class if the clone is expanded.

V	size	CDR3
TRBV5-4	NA	CASSLMGRGAAPDTQYF
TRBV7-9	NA	CASMAMGTSDEKLFF
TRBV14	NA	CASSHGRLSYNEQFF
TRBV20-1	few	CSAHRGGQETQYF
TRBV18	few	CASSPFQGASEKLFF
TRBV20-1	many	CSAIDVGPNEQFF
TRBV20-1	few	CSAGKAGGHGELFF
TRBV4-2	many	CASSQGRRANYGYTF
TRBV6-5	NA	CASSYGFDTQGPYEQYF
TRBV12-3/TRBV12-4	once	CASTPPSYEQYF
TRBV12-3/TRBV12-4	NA	CASSRGGGELFF
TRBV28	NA	CASRTLETLNSPLHF
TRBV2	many	CASSPAGTNTGELFF
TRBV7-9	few	CASSLGSSGANWRGYTF
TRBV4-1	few	CASSQDRQGGTQYF
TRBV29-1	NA	CSSGLAGVNEQFF
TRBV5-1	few	CASSLTSIGSTGELFF
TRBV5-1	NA	CASSLWGRDTEAFF
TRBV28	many	CASSWVVQGEQFF
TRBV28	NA	CASSLVSGTGNYNEQFF
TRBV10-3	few	CAIRTGTDGNTIYF